The source of this TCR beta chain is a study of blood T cell repertoires in COVID-19. Study-level background: Spain, Italy and the United States supplied samples that represented acute and convalescent COVID-19. The analysed material was cDNA or gDNA that came from T cells, B-cell-depleted T cells, or PBMCs.

Per the original data handling: Estimates of nucleated cell counts were drawn from the amplification of reference gene primers. The protocol was immunoSEQ multiplex PCR, while the TCRdb copy is restricted to in-frame clones and leaves out a portion. V and J calls and clone size are as listed in that table; D and trimming were resolved from the DNA. The sample has around 200,000 clones, 86% seen once. Material for sequencing was peripheral blood. The sequence was collected from an older woman with COVID-19, enrolled during active disease.

The CDR3 loop is CATARGQGNTIYF. In DNA form, the CDR3 reads TGTGCCACCGCGCGAGGGCAGGGAAACACCATATATTTT. This sequence joins TRBV15 and TRBJ1-3, with D hard to call. The CDR3 has 13 amino acids. V was shortened by 8 bases and J by 4 bases, with 12 bases between the two germline ends. Germline CDR1 is LNHNV and CDR2 is YYDKDF (reference sequence).